The 12 T cell receptor beta chains given below trace back to one sample, sequenced in a study of T cells expressing NK-cell markers (dated by TCRdb to 2018 to 2020). Receptor libraries were prepared by 5' RACE. These reads were obtained on an Illumina HiSeq 2000. After TCRdb reprocessed the reads, each CDR3 protein sequence was kept as one row, without DNA. The sample's own table lists roughly 380,000 distinct CDR3 sequences. The ten largest clones represent roughly 5.2% of the sample. The sequenced sample was blood T cells: a sorted CD56 or NKG2C T cell subset, CD4+ or CD8+ T cells, or bulk PBMC T cells (not recorded which). The receptors stem from a man between 18 and 69 years old in good health.

The chain uses TRBV7-9 and TRBJ1-2; TCRdb's assignment of TRBD1 cannot be checked, as there is no DNA. Germline V gene lookup returns CDR1 SEHNR and CDR2 FQNEAQ (reference sequence). The CDR3 covers 14 residues. The CDR3 here is CASSSERGTYGYTF.

The rearrangement links TRBV2 to TRBJ1-1; with no DNA, the TCRdb D assignment of TRBD1 cannot be verified. The germline V gene has CDR1 SNHLY and CDR2 FYNNEI. The CDR3 loop spans 12 amino acids. This chain's CDR3 is CASTRVGFGAFF.

This CDR3 is CASSFEDRLGTEAFF. The chain has TRBV12-3 or TRBV12-4 and TRBJ1-1; TCRdb's D call, TRBD1, is unchecked because there is no DNA. CDR3 length: 15 residues.

The chain has TRBV29-1 and TRBJ2-6; TCRdb proposes TRBD1, but this gene call is untestable without DNA. This CDR3 has 16 amino acids. Germline-derived CDR1 and CDR2 are SQVTM and ANQGSEA. The CDR3 sequence is CSVESGKFSGANVLTF.

The rearrangement links TRBV2 to TRBJ2-5; TCRdb's assignment of TRBD1 cannot be checked, as there is no DNA. Germline values: CDR1 SNHLY, CDR2 FYNNEI. The CDR3 runs 15 residues. CDR3 protein: CASSEFGHQGETQYF.

The V gene is TRBV18, the J gene TRBJ2-2; TCRdb indicates TRBD2, and absent DNA this call remains unverified. Germline lookup yields CDR1 KGHSH and CDR2 LQKENI. The CDR3 totals 17 residues. CDR3 loop: CASPHQNYGGPTGELFF.

V gene TRBV2 combines with J gene TRBJ1-5. The CDR3 runs to 15 residues. Germline CDR1 is SNHLY and CDR2 is FYNNEI. This CDR3 reads CASSVSGLGNQPQHF.

The chain is built from TRBV5-1 and TRBJ2-7. This CDR3 region has 12 residues. CDR1 SGHRS and CDR2 YFSETQ come from the germline V gene. The CDR3 is CASSFYGGEQYF.

The chain uses TRBV2 and TRBJ2-7; there is no DNA to check the TCRdb D call of TRBD1. CDR3 length: 13 residues. Per the germline V gene, CDR1 is SNHLY and CDR2 is FYNNEI. The CDR3 here is CASTPTGVYEQYF. Full variable domain (missing parts from reference TRBV2 and TRBJ2-7): EPEVTQTPSHQVTQMGQEVILRCVPISNHLYFYWYRQILGQKVEFLVSFYNNEISEKSEIFDDQFSVERPDGSNFTLKIRSTKLEDSAMYFCASTPTGVYEQYFGPGTRLTVT.

This chain links TRBV20-1 with TRBJ2-1; with no DNA, the TCRdb D assignment of TRBD2 cannot be verified. The CDR3 sequence is 20 residues long. In germline, CDR1 is DFQATT, CDR2 SNEGSKA (reference sequence). The CDR3 is CSARDWGGLAGMSSYNEQFF.

This chain links TRBV27 with TRBJ2-7; no DNA is available, so the TRBD1 call from TCRdb remains unchecked. This CDR3 is 13 amino acids long. The germline gives CDR1 MNHEY, CDR2 SMNVEV (reference sequence). CDR3 loop: CASKETGLYEQYF.

The CDR3 reads CASRSDLQGEAFF. The rearrangement links TRBV6-1 to TRBJ1-1; lacking DNA, the TRBD1 call made by TCRdb goes unchecked. In germline, CDR1 is MNHNS, CDR2 SASEGT. The CDR3 is made up of 13 amino acids.